Below, 23 T cell receptor beta chains from the same sample are listed, as sequenced in a study of cytomegalovirus exposure and HLA in healthy donors. 60 Vbeta and 13 Jbeta primers were used in PCR. Sequenced by immunoSEQ multiplex PCR; TCRdb stores in-frame clones only, minus some. The sample has about 160,000 clones, around nine tenths seen once. The sequenced material came from PBMCs. Receptor source: a woman between 18 and 30 years old in good health and CMV-seronegative.

V usage is TRBV30 and J usage is TRBJ1-1, with D unclear. This CDR3 has 13 residues. Per germline, CDR1 GTSNPN and CDR2 SVGIG (reference sequence). Trimming left V 1 base short and J 0 bases short, with 6 bases between. The chain's CDR3 is CAWSAALNTEAFF. The CDR3 DNA reads TGTGCCTGGAGTGCCGCGTTGAACACTGAAGCTTTCTTT.

This sequence joins TRBV6-1 and TRBJ2-6; the D gene is possibly TRBD2 (6 bases). The CDR3 spans 16 residues. Germline values: CDR1 MNHNS, CDR2 SASEGT. Trimming took off 2 bases at V and 0 bases at J, with 8 bases between the two ends. DNA for the CDR3: TGTGCCAGCAGTGAAAGTAGCGGCTCTGGGGCCAACGTCCTGACTTTC. Residues: CASSESSGSGANVLTF.

The rearrangement joins TRBV10-3 to TRBJ2-1; 9 bases agree with TRBD2. Germline trimming cut 5 bases from V and 0 bases from J; bases unmatched to any gene: 5. The CDR3 loop spans 16 amino acids. Germline V gene lookup returns CDR1 ENHRY and CDR2 SYGVKD. The CDR3 DNA reads as TGTGCCATCAGTTTTAGCGGGAGAAGCTCCTACAATGAGCAGTTCTTC. It specifies CAISFSGRSSYNEQFF.

The CDR3 DNA reads TGTGCCAGCAGCAAAGGACGACTAGCGGGCGGGAATGAGCAGTTCTTC. It codes for CASSKGRLAGGNEQFF. The rearrangement uses TRBV21-1 and TRBJ2-1; the table's D gene call, TRBD2, was not cross checked with the DNA. TRBV21-1 is a pseudogene. The CDR3 is 16 residues long.

The chain uses TRBV2 and TRBJ2-5; a weak D match, TRBD1 (6 bases). Trimming removed 7 bases from V and 5 bases from J, with 11 bases in between. This CDR3 has 12 amino acids. CDR1 is SNHLY and CDR2 is FYNNEI in the germline V gene. In nucleotides, the CDR3 is TGTGCCAGCACACAGGGAGAGGAGACCCAGTACTTC. Protein sequence: CASTQGEETQYF. Drawing the rest from reference TRBV2 and TRBJ2-5, the complete variable domain is EPEVTQTPSHQVTQMGQEVILRCVPISNHLYFYWYRQILGQKVEFLVSFYNNEISEKSEIFDDQFSVERPDGSNFTLKIRSTKLEDSAMYFCASTQGEETQYFGPGTRLLVL.

The CDR3 DNA sequence: TGTGCCAGCTCCCGGGGACAAAGCTCTGGAAACACCATATATTTT. Its translation is CASSRGQSSGNTIYF. This chain connects TRBV18 to TRBJ1-3; a weak D match, TRBD1 (6 bases). Germline CDR1 KGHSH, CDR2 LQKENI. The germline V and J ends were trimmed by 6 bases and 0 bases, with 12 bases remaining between them. The CDR3 loop spans 15 amino acids.

This clone occurred a few times. The rearrangement joins TRBV6-5 to TRBJ1-1; D gene unclear. Germline CDR1 reads MNHEY; CDR2 reads SVGAGI. V shed 6 bases and J shed 3 bases, with 17 bases lying between them. CDR3 length: 15 residues. CDR3 nucleotide sequence: TGTGCCAGCAGGCCCGCGGGGTCGGGGTACACTGAAGCTTTCTTT. Translation gives CASRPAGSGYTEAFF.

This clone was found once. The chain employs TRBV9 and TRBJ2-1; D is possibly TRBD1 (6 bases). Trimming stripped 3 bases from V and 5 bases from J, with 12 bases between. The CDR3 contains 14 residues. The V gene's germline CDR1 is SGDLS and CDR2 YYNGEE. The CDR3: CASSATGTNNEQFF. The CDR3 DNA sequence: TGTGCCAGCAGCGCTACAGGGACAAACAATGAGCAGTTCTTC. The whole variable domain, filled in from reference TRBV9 and TRBJ2-1, reads DSGVTQTPKHLITATGQRVTLRCSPRSGDLSVYWYQQSLDQGLQFLIQYYNGEERAKGNILERFSAQQFPDLHSELNLSSLELGDSALYFCASSATGTNNEQFFGPGTRLTVL.

V is TRBV5-6 and J is TRBJ2-6; TRBD1 might be the D (5 bases). Germline CDR1 is SGHDT and CDR2 is YYEEEE. Trimming removed 2 bases at V and 4 bases at J, with 13 bases between. The CDR3 spans 16 residues. The CDR3 nucleotides read TGTGCCAGCAGCTTAAACTTAGGGGTCGGGGCCAACGTCCTGACTTTC. It codes for CASSLNLGVGANVLTF.

This chain connects TRBV10-1 to TRBJ2-2, with TRBD2 as a possible D gene (5 bases). CDR3 length equals 17 residues. CDR1 is WNHNN and CDR2 is SYGVQD in the germline V gene (reference sequence). V lost 4 bases and J 1 base, leaving 16 bases between the germline ends. The CDR3, as DNA: TGCGCCAGCAGTGCAGTCGGAGGACCGAGGAACACCGGGGAGCTGTTTTTT. Translation: CASSAVGGPRNTGELFF.

The chain recombines TRBV19 with TRBJ1-2, with a possible D match to TRBD1 (5 bases). This CDR3 comprises 17 residues. The germline V gene has CDR1 LNHDA and CDR2 SQIVND (reference sequence). V lost 0 bases to trimming and J lost 2 bases, with 16 bases between them. The CDR3 is CASSIDIHPQGNYGYTF. The DNA of the CDR3 is TGTGCCAGTAGTATAGATATCCATCCCCAGGGCAACTATGGCTACACCTTC. The complete variable domain, with remaining parts taken from reference TRBV19 and TRBJ1-2, reads DGGITQSPKYLFRKEGQNVTLSCEQNLNHDAMYWYRQDPGQGLRLIYYSQIVNDFQKGDIAEGYSVSREKKESFPLTVTSAQKNPTAFYLCASSIDIHPQGNYGYTFGSGTRLTVV.

The V and J genes are TRBV28 and TRBJ1-3; D is unclear. CDR3 length equals 12 residues. CDR1 MDHEN and CDR2 SYDVKM come from the germline V gene. Deletions cut 5 bases from V and 4 bases from J, with 6 bases between. CDR3 nucleotide sequence: TGTGCCAGCAGTCTTTTCGGAAACACCATATATTTT. It encodes CASSLFGNTIYF.

The chain has TRBV18 and TRBJ1-4, with 7 positions matching TRBD1. Germline CDR1 is KGHSH and CDR2 is LQKENI. The V gene end was trimmed by 2 bases and the J gene end by 7 bases; junction bases not matched to a gene: 7. The CDR3 consists of 15 residues. As DNA, the CDR3 is TGTGCCAGCTCACCAGACAGGGACAGAGGTGAAAAACTGTTTTTT. Protein product: CASSPDRDRGEKLFF.

CDR3 sequence reads: CASSLGPAGTGELFF. For the CDR3, the DNA is TGCGCCAGCAGCTTGGGGCCGGCGGGCACCGGGGAGCTGTTTTTT. The V gene is TRBV5-1, the J gene TRBJ2-2; D perhaps matches TRBD2 (5 bases). Trimming shortened V by 0 bases and J by 4 bases, and 10 bases separated the two germline ends. CDR3 length: 15 amino acids. From germline, CDR1 is SGHRS and CDR2 YFSETQ.

J is TRBJ1-5 and V is TRBV18, with D uncertain. The germline V gene has CDR1 KGHSH and CDR2 LQKENI. This CDR3 is built from 15 residues. Deletions cut 1 base from V and 1 base from J, with 8 bases between. CDR3: CASSPQRESNQPQHF. The CDR3 nucleotides are TGTGCCAGCTCACCACAGAGGGAAAGCAATCAGCCCCAGCATTTT.

This chain joins TRBV18 and TRBJ1-2; D is unclear. The germline V and J ends were trimmed by 2 bases and 6 bases, with 10 bases remaining between them. Germline CDR1 reads KGHSH; CDR2 reads LQKENI. The CDR3 extends over 13 amino acids. CDR3 residues: CASSPGGEHGYTF. CDR3 DNA: TGTGCCAGCTCACCAGGCGGGGAACATGGCTACACCTTC.

The V and J genes are TRBV9 and TRBJ2-2; no clear D. The V end was cut by 2 bases, the J end by 6 bases, with 5 bases between. Germline lookup yields CDR1 SGDLS and CDR2 YYNGEE. The CDR3 totals 12 residues. In DNA, the CDR3 is TGTGCCAGCAGCGTTTACTCCGGGGAGCTGTTTTTT. Translation: CASSVYSGELFF.

This chain links TRBV27 with TRBJ1-3, with no clear D. Germline loops: CDR1 MNHEY, CDR2 SMNVEV (reference sequence). V lost 6 bases to trimming and J lost 0 bases, with 15 bases between them. The CDR3 is made up of 16 amino acids. As DNA, the CDR3 is TGTGCCAGCAGCCCTTGGGCCGCCAGCTCTGGAAACACCATATATTTT. Translating gives CASSPWAASSGNTIYF.

The chain uses TRBV4-1 and TRBJ2-1, with 9 positions matching TRBD2. The germline CDR1 and CDR2 sequences are MGHRA and YSYEKL. Trimming at V came to 4 bases and at J to 9 bases, leaving 13 bases not matched to a gene. The CDR3 totals 16 residues. The CDR3 spells CASSLAHGTSRREQFF. Here the CDR3 DNA reads TGCGCCAGCAGCCTCGCTCACGGGACTAGCCGTCGTGAGCAGTTCTTC.

V is TRBV13 and J is TRBJ2-5; perhaps TRBD2 as D (6 bases). Germline lookup yields CDR1 PRHDT and CDR2 FYEKMQ (reference sequence). The CDR3 consists of 15 residues. V was cut by 5 bases and J by 4 bases, with 17 bases left in between. CDR3 loop: CASSPMGGASETQYF. CDR3 sequence (DNA): TGTGCCAGCAGCCCGATGGGCGGGGCATCAGAGACCCAGTACTTC.

CDR3 in DNA: TGTGCCATCACCGAGGGAGAGTACCGGAGTAAAAGAAACACCATATATTTT. Its protein is CAITEGEYRSKRNTIYF. The chain has TRBV10-3 and TRBJ1-3, with D unresolved. CDR3 length: 17 residues. CDR1 is ENHRY and CDR2 is SYGVKD in the germline V gene. Trimming pared 7 bases from V and 5 bases from J, leaving 24 bases between.

V usage is TRBV28 and J usage is TRBJ2-7; TRBD2 aligns across 7 bases. The germline V gene encodes CDR1 MDHEN and CDR2 SYDVKM. J lost 2 bases, V lost 6 bases, and 10 bases had no gene match. The CDR3 has 15 amino acids. The CDR3 protein is CASRRGREGTYEQYF. The CDR3 region has the DNA TGTGCCAGCAGACGGGGGAGGGAGGGGACCTACGAGCAGTACTTC.

This clone appeared once. This chain links TRBV5-1 with TRBJ2-5; D perhaps matches TRBD1 (6 bases). The CDR3 runs to 13 residues. Germline V gene data show CDR1 as SGHRS and CDR2 as YFSETQ. Between the trimmed V and J ends, which lost 7 bases and 1 base, there was a span of 11 bases. The CDR3 region is CASSRTVQETQYF. The CDR3, as DNA: TGCGCCAGCTCCCGGACAGTCCAAGAGACCCAGTACTTC.